A single sample gave rise to the 21 T cell receptor beta chains below, sequenced in a study of beta chain features in type 1 diabetes. The authors reverse transcribed all of the isolated RNA, so sequencing captured expressed TCRB transcripts. Generated by immunoSEQ multiplex PCR, the TCRdb table keeps only in-frame clones and is missing some. The sample contains roughly 130,000 clones, about a tenth of which appear only once. Sequencing was carried out using central memory CD4+ T cells from blood. These receptor sequences come from a man aged 18-30 years in good health.

This clone was seen only a few times. V usage is TRBV18 and J usage is TRBJ1-5, with TRBD1 as a possible D gene (5 bases). The CDR3 length is 13 residues. V lost 2 bases and J lost 7, with 9 bases in between. Germline values: CDR1 KGHSH, CDR2 LQKENI. The CDR3 protein is CASSPAREQPQHF. DNA for the CDR3: TGTGCCAGCTCACCAGCCAGGGAACAGCCCCAGCATTTT.

This chain links TRBV28 with TRBJ1-6; 7 bases line up with TRBD1. The CDR3 consists of 14 residues. CDR1 and CDR2 from the germline V gene are MDHEN and SYDVKM. V lost 5 bases, J lost 7 bases, and 5 bases stayed unmatched. The CDR3 DNA sequence: TGTGCCAGCAGTCCCGGGACAGTAAATTCACCCCTCCACTTT. This sequence encodes CASSPGTVNSPLHF.

Only a few counts were recorded for this clone. The chain links TRBV6-5 to TRBJ2-7; 11 bases fit TRBD1. Per the germline V gene, CDR1 is MNHEY and CDR2 is SVGAGI. This CDR3 contains 14 residues. The V and J ends lost 6 bases and 5 bases, in that order; junction bases with no gene match: 6. The CDR3 nucleotides are TGTGCCAGCAGACTGGGACAGGGGGTCCACGAGCAGTACTTC. Its protein product is CASRLGQGVHEQYF.

The sample holds a few counts of this clone. The same CDR3 arises from other DNA sequences in this sample as well. The genes are TRBV27 and TRBJ2-3; 7 bases line up with TRBD1. With 1 base clipped from V and 3 bases from J, the junction kept 7 bases outside the gene matches. This CDR3 is 16 amino acids long. The germline CDR1 and CDR2 sequences are MNHEY and SMNVEV (reference sequence). The CDR3 protein is CASSLFRQGSTDTQYF. CDR3 DNA sequence: TGTGCCAGCAGTTTATTTCGACAGGGAAGTACAGATACGCAGTATTTT.

The chain couples TRBV4-3 to TRBJ2-3, with 7 bases matching TRBD2. V shed 1 base and J 2 bases; nucleotides not matched to a gene: 6. CDR1 LGHNA and CDR2 YSLEER come from the germline V gene. The CDR3 is 16 residues long. In DNA, the CDR3 is TGCGCCAGCAGCCAAGTCCCAGCGGGGAACACAGATACGCAGTATTTT. Translated, it gives CASSQVPAGNTDTQYF.

This clone was found a few times. CDR3 sequence (DNA): TGTGCCTCGGGTAACTACTACGAGCAGTACTTC. This translates into CASGNYYEQYF. The V call is TRBV28, the J call TRBJ2-7; D unresolved. Trimming took 11 bases from V and 3 from J, leaving 11 bases between them. Germline V CDR1 and CDR2: MDHEN, SYDVKM. The CDR3 covers 11 residues.

This CDR3 reads CASSPLAGDPGSPLHF. CDR3 DNA: TGTGCCAGCTCACCATTGGCGGGGGACCCGGGTTCACCCCTCCACTTT. The chain carries TRBV18 and TRBJ1-6; D is possibly TRBD1 (5 bases). Germline values: CDR1 KGHSH, CDR2 LQKENI. V was shortened by 2 bases and J by 9 bases, with 17 bases between the two germline ends. This CDR3 contains 16 residues.

A few counts support this clone. The chain is built from TRBV10-3 and TRBJ2-4, with a weak D call TRBD2 (5 bases). The CDR3 consists of 12 residues. Per the germline V gene, CDR1 is ENHRY and CDR2 is SYGVKD. V shed 3 bases and J shed 7 bases, with 7 bases lying between them. CDR3 DNA: TGTGCCATCAGTGATTGGGAGAACATTCAGTACTTC. This sequence encodes CAISDWENIQYF.

This chain uses TRBV12-2 with TRBJ2-7; no check of the table's D call, TRBD1, against the DNA was made. TRBV12-2 is termed a pseudogene. The CDR3 is made up of 15 amino acids. In DNA form, the CDR3 reads TGTGCAAGTCGCTTAGTTGCAGGGGGCCTCTTTCGGCAGTACTTC. This codes for CASRLVAGGLFRQYF.

The chain combines TRBV6-5 with TRBJ2-3, with 7 positions matching TRBD2. Germline V CDR1 and CDR2: MNHEY, SVGAGI. V was clipped by 4 bases and J by 6 bases; unmatched bases: 4. The CDR3 has 13 amino acids. For the CDR3, the DNA is TGTGCCAGCAGTTCGCTGGGAGGGGATACGCAGTATTTT. Its protein is CASSSLGGDTQYF.

This clone was picked up a small number of times. The V call is TRBV5-8, the J call TRBJ2-1, with 11 positions matching TRBD2. The V gene end was trimmed by 1 base and the J gene end by 4 bases; junction bases not matched to a gene: 4. Germline CDR1 SGHTS, CDR2 YDEGEE. This CDR3 has 16 amino acids. The CDR3 nucleotides are TGTGCCAGCAGCTTGCTAACTAGCGGGGGATACAATGAGCAGTTCTTC. This encodes CASSLLTSGGYNEQFF.

This clone was seen a few times. The CDR3 reads CASSFGTGRSNQPQHF. As DNA, the CDR3 is TGTGCCAGCAGCTTCGGGACAGGCAGGAGCAATCAGCCCCAGCATTTT. V gene TRBV5-6 combines with J gene TRBJ1-5; 8 bases fit TRBD1. Losses at the gene ends were 2 bases for V and 1 base for J; bases not matched to a gene: 5. The CDR3 extends over 16 amino acids. Germline V lookup: CDR1 SGHDT, CDR2 YYEEEE.

This clone was seen a few times. Other DNA sequences from this sample encode an identical CDR3 as well. The genes are TRBV6-6 and TRBJ2-5, with D perhaps matching TRBD2 (7 bases). The CDR3 covers 14 residues. CDR1 MNHNY and CDR2 SVGAGI come from the germline V gene (reference sequence). Trimming took 2 bases from V and 5 from J, leaving 12 bases between them. The CDR3 DNA follows: TGTGCCAGCAGTTACGGGAGGGGGTTGGAGACCCAGTACTTC. Translation: CASSYGRGLETQYF.

The genes are TRBV2 and TRBJ2-5, with 13 bases identical to TRBD2. Germline loops: CDR1 SNHLY, CDR2 FYNNEI. The J segment lost 5 bases and the V segment lost 6 bases, leaving 9 bases of the junction unmatched. The CDR3 covers 16 residues. CDR3 sequence reads: CASRTGLAGASETQYF. DNA for the CDR3: TGTGCCAGCAGGACCGGACTAGCGGGGGCGTCGGAGACCCAGTACTTC. The complete variable domain, with remaining parts taken from reference TRBV2 and TRBJ2-5, reads EPEVTQTPSHQVTQMGQEVILRCVPISNHLYFYWYRQILGQKVEFLVSFYNNEISEKSEIFDDQFSVERPDGSNFTLKIRSTKLEDSAMYFCASRTGLAGASETQYFGPGTRLLVL.

This clone was counted ten times or more. V and J are TRBV29-1 and TRBJ2-1, with D perhaps matching TRBD1 (6 bases). Germline lookup yields CDR1 SQVTM and CDR2 ANQGSEA. V was pared by 4 bases and J by 9 bases, with 10 bases between. CDR3 length: 11 amino acids. Written as DNA, the CDR3 is TGCAGCGTTGTTGGGGGCTTTGAGCAGTTCTTC. Translating it yields CSVVGGFEQFF.

There are a few counts of this clone. The rearrangement uses TRBV5-1 and TRBJ2-7, with 8 bases that match TRBD1. The CDR3 runs to 13 residues. Germline V CDR1 and CDR2: SGHRS, YFSETQ. Trimming took 0 bases from V and 7 from J; bases not matched to a gene: 3. In DNA, the CDR3 is TGCGCCAGCAGCTTGGGGACAGGGAGGGAGCAGTACTTC. Translated: CASSLGTGREQYF.

This clone was seen at least ten times. V gene TRBV10-3 combines with J gene TRBJ1-5; tentatively, D is TRBD1 (6 bases). Germline values: CDR1 ENHRY, CDR2 SYGVKD. Trimming took off 8 bases at V and 0 bases at J, with 11 bases between the two ends. CDR3 length: 14 amino acids. In DNA, the CDR3 is TGTGCCATCGGGACACTCAATAGCAATCAGCCCCAGCATTTT. It is translated as CAIGTLNSNQPQHF.

The V and J genes are TRBV30 and TRBJ2-1, with D perhaps TRBD2 (7 bases). Trimming took 2 bases from V and 4 from J, leaving 15 bases between them. Germline V gene data show CDR1 as GTSNPN and CDR2 as SVGIG (reference sequence). The CDR3 contains 15 residues. The CDR3 reads CAWSRGGGSYNEQFF. The CDR3 DNA reads as TGTGCCTGGAGTCGTGGGGGGGGCTCATACAATGAGCAGTTCTTC. The full variable domain, rest sourced from reference TRBV30 and TRBJ2-1, is SQTIHQWPATLVQPVGSPLSLECTVEGTSNPNLYWYRQAAGRGLQLLFYSVGIGQISSEVPQNLSASRPQDRQFILSSKKLLLSDSGFYLCAWSRGGGSYNEQFFGPGTRLTVL.

V is TRBV28 and J is TRBJ2-3, with 7 bases aligning to TRBD1. This CDR3 is 15 amino acids long. Unmatched junction bases numbered 3, after V lost 2 bases and J lost 1 base. Germline CDR1 MDHEN, CDR2 SYDVKM. In nucleotides, the CDR3 is TGTGCCAGCAGTTTAACACAGGGGCGCACAGATACGCAGTATTTT. This sequence encodes CASSLTQGRTDTQYF.

This rearrangement joins TRBV5-1 to TRBJ1-4; possible D gene TRBD1, 6 bases. Germline CDR1 is SGHRS and CDR2 is YFSETQ. The CDR3 totals 15 residues. Deletions cut 4 bases from V and 3 bases from J, with 13 bases between. The CDR3 region is CASSATGMANEKLFF. In DNA, the CDR3 is TGCGCCAGCAGCGCCACAGGGATGGCTAATGAAAAACTGTTTTTT.

This clone was counted between two and nine times. This rearrangement joins TRBV4-3 to TRBJ2-3; TRBD2 agrees at 8 bases. Germline V gene lookup returns CDR1 LGHNA and CDR2 YSLEER. V gave up 0 bases and J gave up 6 bases; unmatched junction bases: 5. CDR3 size: 15 residues. The CDR3 sequence: CASSQDGGGPDTQYF. DNA for the CDR3: TGCGCCAGCAGCCAAGATGGCGGGGGGCCTGATACGCAGTATTTT.